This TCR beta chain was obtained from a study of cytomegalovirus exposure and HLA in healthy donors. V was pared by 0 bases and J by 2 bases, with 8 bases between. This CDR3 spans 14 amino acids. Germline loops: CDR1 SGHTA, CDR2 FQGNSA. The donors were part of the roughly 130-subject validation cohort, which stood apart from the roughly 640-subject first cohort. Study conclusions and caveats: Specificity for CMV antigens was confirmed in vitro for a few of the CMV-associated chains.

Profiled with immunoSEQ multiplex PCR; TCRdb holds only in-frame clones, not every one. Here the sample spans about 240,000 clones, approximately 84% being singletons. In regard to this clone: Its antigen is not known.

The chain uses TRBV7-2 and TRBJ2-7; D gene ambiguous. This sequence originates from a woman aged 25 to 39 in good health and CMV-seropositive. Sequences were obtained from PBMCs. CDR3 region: CASSLALVAYEQYF. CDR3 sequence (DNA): TGTGCCAGCAGCTTAGCCCTCGTCGCCTACGAGCAGTACTTC. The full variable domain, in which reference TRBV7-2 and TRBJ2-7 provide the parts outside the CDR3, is GAGVSQSPSNKVTEKGKDVELRCDPISGHTALYWYRQSLGQGLEFLIYFQGNSAPDKSGLPSDRFSAERTGGSVSTLTIQRTQQEDSAVYLCASSLALVAYEQYFGPGTRLTVT.